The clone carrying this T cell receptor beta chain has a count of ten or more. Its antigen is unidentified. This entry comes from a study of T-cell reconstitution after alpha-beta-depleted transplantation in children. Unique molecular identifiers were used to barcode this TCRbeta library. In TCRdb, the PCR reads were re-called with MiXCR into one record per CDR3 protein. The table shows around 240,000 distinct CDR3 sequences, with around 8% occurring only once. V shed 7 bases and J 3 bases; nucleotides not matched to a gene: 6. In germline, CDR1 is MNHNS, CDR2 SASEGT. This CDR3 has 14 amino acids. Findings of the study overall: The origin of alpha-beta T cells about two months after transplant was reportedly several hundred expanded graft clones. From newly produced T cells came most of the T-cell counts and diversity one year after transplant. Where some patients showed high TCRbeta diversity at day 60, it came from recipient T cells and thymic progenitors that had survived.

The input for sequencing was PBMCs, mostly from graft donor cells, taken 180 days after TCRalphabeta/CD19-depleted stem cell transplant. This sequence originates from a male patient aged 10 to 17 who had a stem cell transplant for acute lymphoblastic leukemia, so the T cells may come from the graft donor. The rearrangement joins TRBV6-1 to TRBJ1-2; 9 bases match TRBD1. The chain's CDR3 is CASNNRGPDYGYTF. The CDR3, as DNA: TGTGCCAGCAATAACAGGGGGCCGGACTATGGCTACACCTTC.